The rows below give T cell receptor beta chains drawn from one sample of a study of T cell responses to AZD1222 COVID-19 vaccine. The repertoire was sequenced with immunoSEQ multiplex PCR; TCRdb's copy has only in-frame clones and lacks some. This sample carries 84,000 or so clones, around 91% of them seen once, and the ten largest clones take 4% to 6%. The material was peripheral blood, obtained on day 0 of MenACWY control vaccination. The receptors here all came from an adult in good health. The CDR3 runs from the conserved cysteine through the conserved F or W. D genes are given only for firm matches. Size values are once, few and many counts, or a class for expanded clones, and some rows have none.

abundance | j_gene | v_gene | d_gene | CDR3nt | CDR3aa
. | TRBJ2-2 | TRBV10-2 | . | TGCGCCAGCGCCTCCGACCCAAAGCACACCGGGGAGCTGTTTTTT | CASASDPKHTGELFF
. | TRBJ2-7 | TRBV7-9 | . | TGTGCCAGCAGCGAACAAGGCCGCACGGGATCCCACGAGCAGTACTTC | CASSEQGRTGSHEQYF
. | TRBJ1-2 | TRBV5-4 | . | TGTGCCAGCAGATACGGCACGGACAACTATGGCTACACCTTC | CASRYGTDNYGYTF
few | TRBJ2-2 | TRBV19 | TRBD1 | TGTGCCAGCTCCCGGACAGGGGACACCGGGGAGCTGTTTTTT | CASSRTGDTGELFF
. | TRBJ1-4 | TRBV6-1 | . | TGTGCCAGCATGCGGGACCGGATCGCCAATGAAAAACTGTTTTTT | CASMRDRIANEKLFF
. | TRBJ2-7 | TRBV6-5 | . | TGTGCCAGCAGGCACGCAAGCGGGGGACAGTACGAGCAGTACTTC | CASRHASGGQYEQYF
. | TRBJ1-3 | TRBV28 | TRBD1 | TGTGCCAGCAGTTTGGGACAGTCTACAATTTCCATATATTTT | CASSLGQSTISIYF
. | TRBJ1-1 | TRBV18 | . | TGTGCCAGCTCAAAGTTGGATCTAAAGAACACTGAAGCTTTCTTT | CASSKLDLKNTEAFF
. | TRBJ2-7 | TRBV6-5 | . | TGTGCCAGCAGGACCCGGTTTTGGCACGAGCAGTACTTC | CASRTRFWHEQYF
. | TRBJ2-7 | TRBV21-1 | . | TGTGCCAGCAGCAAAGCAGGGACCCACGAGCAGTACTTC | CASSKAGTHEQYF
. | TRBJ2-1 | TRBV21-1 | . | TGTGCCAGCAGCACCGTAGCGGGAGGGGGTTACAATGAGCAGTTCTTC | CASSTVAGGGYNEQFF
. | TRBJ1-6 | TRBV3-1/TRBV3-2 | . | TGTGCCAGCAGCCAAGGGGCAGGGGATAATTCACCCCTCCACTTT | CASSQGAGDNSPLHF
. | TRBJ1-1 | TRBV5-1 | TRBD1 | TGCGCCAGCAGCCTTAGTGGGGACAGGGCCCAAACTGAAGCTTTCTTT | CASSLSGDRAQTEAFF
. | TRBJ1-5 | TRBV6-1 | . | TGTGCCAGCAGTGATAGGCAGTTGAATCAGCCCCAGCATTTT | CASSDRQLNQPQHF
. | TRBJ2-7 | TRBV29-1 | . | TGCAGCGTCCCCGGGACAAGCTCCTACGAGCAGTACTTC | CSVPGTSSYEQYF
. | TRBJ2-1 | TRBV27 | . | TGTGCCAGCAGCGCTCTGGGGGGCGTATCCTACAATGAGCAGTTCTTC | CASSALGGVSYNEQFF
. | TRBJ2-2 | TRBV5-4 | TRBD1 | TGTGCCAGCAGCTTGGCCGGGACAGGGGGCGTAGGCGGGGAGCTGTTTTTT | CASSLAGTGGVGGELFF
. | TRBJ1-1 | TRBV6-2/TRBV6-3 | . | TGTGCCAGCAGTTACTCGATGACTGAAGCTTTCTTT | CASSYSMTEAFF
. | TRBJ1-5 | TRBV28 | . | TGTGCCAGCAGTCCTCAGATTAATGATCAGCCCCAGCATTTT | CASSPQINDQPQHF
. | TRBJ1-1 | TRBV29-1 | . | TGCAGCGTTGCCCGGGGGTCGAACACTGAAGCTTTCTTT | CSVARGSNTEAFF
. | TRBJ1-4 | TRBV6-1 | . | TGTGCCAGCAGTGATGCTTGGGCCGCTAATGAAAAACTGTTTTTT | CASSDAWAANEKLFF
. | TRBJ1-1 | TRBV5-1 | . | TGCGCCAGCAAATCGGGCTTTACCGCGGTGAACACTGAAGCTTTCTTT | CASKSGFTAVNTEAFF
. | TRBJ1-2 | TRBV28 | . | TGTGCCAGCAGTTTAGCCGGGGGCAACTATGGCTACACCTTC | CASSLAGGNYGYTF
once | TRBJ2-7 | TRBV18 | . | TGTGCCAGCTCAAGGGACACCTCCTACGAGCAGTACTTC | CASSRDTSYEQYF
. | TRBJ2-3 | TRBV11-2 | . | TGTGCCAGCAGCTTACGTCTCACCACAGATACGCAGTATTTT | CASSLRLTTDTQYF
. | TRBJ1-2 | TRBV28 | TRBD1 | TGTGCCAGCAGTTCGGGACAGGGGAAACATGGCTACACCTTC | CASSSGQGKHGYTF
. | TRBJ2-7 | TRBV27 | . | TGTGCCAGCATAGGGGTAGCCACCCACGAGCAGTACTTC | CASIGVATHEQYF
. | TRBJ1-1 | TRBV20-1 | . | TGCAGTGCTGCCTTCACTGAAGCTTTCTTT | CSAAFTEAFF
. | TRBJ1-2 | TRBV7-2 | . | TGTGCCAGCAGCTATTCTGGACAGCCTTACACCTTC | CASSYSGQPYTF
. | TRBJ1-5 | TRBV5-1 | . | TGCGCCAGCAGCTTGGGGAGTGGCAATCAGCCCCAGCATTTT | CASSLGSGNQPQHF
few | TRBJ2-3 | TRBV28 | . | TGTGCCAGCACCCCACGGAGGGGCACAGATACGCAGTATTTT | CASTPRRGTDTQYF
. | TRBJ2-1 | TRBV5-1 | . | TGCGCCAGCAGCTTGGATGGGGGTGAGCAGTTCTTC | CASSLDGGEQFF
. | TRBJ1-6 | TRBV28 | . | TGTGCCAGCAGACTCGGGAGTAATTCACCCCTCCACTTT | CASRLGSNSPLHF
. | TRBJ2-5 | TRBV6-5 | TRBD2 | TGTGCCAGCAGTTATTCGGGGGGTGAAGAGACCCAGTACTTC | CASSYSGGEETQYF
. | TRBJ1-3 | TRBV7-2 | . | TGTGCCAGCAGCTTAGCTTCCGGAAACACCATATATTTT | CASSLASGNTIYF
. | TRBJ2-1 | TRBV25-1 | . | TGTGCCAGCAGTGACAGGCCTGGAAATGAGCAGTTCTTC | CASSDRPGNEQFF
. | TRBJ1-2 | TRBV12-3/TRBV12-4 | . | TGTGCCAGCAGTCCTCAGGAGCGTCATGGCTACACCTTC | CASSPQERHGYTF
. | TRBJ1-2 | TRBV19 | . | TGTGCCAGTAGTATAGCAGGGAACTATGGCTACACCTTC | CASSIAGNYGYTF
. | TRBJ2-2 | TRBV11-3 | . | TGTGCCAGCAGCTTATACAGGGCCGGGGAGCTGTTTTTT | CASSLYRAGELFF
. | TRBJ2-7 | TRBV6-5 | . | TGTGCCAGCAGTCCTGACAGGACCGTCGGCGAGCAGTACTTC | CASSPDRTVGEQYF